The 4 T cell receptor beta chains given below trace back to one sample, sequenced in a study of blood T cell repertoires in COVID-19. Sequenced by immunoSEQ multiplex PCR; TCRdb stores in-frame clones only, minus some. The profile covers around 150,000 clones, with 88% appearing a single time and under 12% taken by the ten largest. The sequencing sample was made of peripheral blood. The receptors derive from a middle-aged man with active or convalescent COVID-19.

The chain carries TRBV10-3 and TRBJ1-5, with D possibly matching TRBD1 (6 bases). This CDR3 is 14 amino acids long. Germline V lookup: CDR1 ENHRY, CDR2 SYGVKD. Trimming stripped 4 bases from V and 4 bases from J, with 11 bases between. In DNA form, the CDR3 reads TGTGCCATCAGTGCAGGGGAAAGGAATCAGCCCCAGCATTTT. Protein sequence: CAISAGERNQPQHF.

The chain links TRBV6-6 to TRBJ2-2; a possible D gene is TRBD2 (5 bases). The CDR3 has 15 residues. V dropped 2 bases and J dropped 6 bases, with 13 bases sitting between them. Germline V CDR1 and CDR2: MNHNY, SVGAGI (reference sequence). The CDR3 coding sequence is TGTGCCAGCAGTTACGTGGGCCCTAGCCCCGGGGAGCTGTTTTTT. Amino acids: CASSYVGPSPGELFF.

This chain connects TRBV10-3 to TRBJ2-7; weak D call: TRBD2 (6 bases). There are 13 residues in the CDR3. Germline V gene sequence: CDR1 ENHRY, CDR2 SYGVKD. V lost 8 bases, J lost 2 bases, and 13 bases lay in between. The CDR3 reads CAISSGGAYEQYF. The CDR3 DNA reads TGTGCCATCTCCTCCGGCGGGGCCTACGAGCAGTACTTC.

In its sample, this clone was seen many times. The V gene is TRBV28, the J gene TRBJ1-5; 7 bases fit TRBD1. The germline V gene encodes CDR1 MDHEN and CDR2 SYDVKM. CDR3 size: 15 residues. V lost 5 bases to trimming and J lost 0 bases; unmatched junction nucleotides: 4. The CDR3 loop is CASSQYRGSNQPQHF. Here the CDR3 DNA reads TGTGCCAGCAGTCAATACAGGGGTAGCAATCAGCCCCAGCATTTT.